Listed here are 25 T cell receptor beta chains from one sample, sequenced in a study of monozygotic twins with inflammatory bowel disease. TCRdb re-called the 5' RACE reads; every CDR3 protein appears as one record, without DNA. In all, the sample yields about 300,000 distinct CDR3 sequences. The material sequenced was blood. Receptor source: a human donor with ulcerative colitis or Crohn's disease, or a healthy co-twin of an affected twin (not recorded which).

J is TRBJ2-1 and V is TRBV12-3 or TRBV12-4; the D gene TCRdb calls, TRBD1, cannot be checked with no DNA. This CDR3 comprises 15 residues. CDR3 sequence: CASSFLGLKGNEQFF.

V gene TRBV4-2 combines with J gene TRBJ2-7; TCRdb's D call of TRBD2 is untestable without DNA. CDR3 length: 15 amino acids. The germline V gene encodes CDR1 LGHNA and CDR2 YNFKEQ. The chain's CDR3 is CASSQDWGESYEQYF.

The chain uses TRBV6-1 and TRBJ2-1; there is no DNA to check the TCRdb D call of TRBD1. The germline V gene encodes CDR1 MNHNS and CDR2 SASEGT. CDR3 size: 16 residues. The chain's CDR3 is CASSEDRGRLSSGQFF.

This rearrangement joins TRBV24-1 to TRBJ1-1. CDR1 is KGHDR and CDR2 is SFDVKD in the germline V gene. This CDR3 region has 15 residues. The CDR3 spells CATSQGLGMNTEAFF.

V usage is TRBV7-8 and J usage is TRBJ1-1; TCRdb returns TRBD1, unconfirmable since there is no DNA. CDR3 length: 14 residues. From germline, CDR1 is SGHVS and CDR2 FQNEAQ. CDR3: CASSPRDIRGEAFF.

V is TRBV10-2 and J is TRBJ2-7; as DNA is missing, the TRBD2 call by TCRdb cannot be tested. The germline gives CDR1 WSHSY, CDR2 SAAADI. The CDR3 is made up of 15 amino acids. The CDR3: CASSVARTRNVKQYF.

V usage is TRBV29-1 and J usage is TRBJ1-1. Germline-derived CDR1 and CDR2 are SQVTM and ANQGSEA. The CDR3 runs 13 residues. The CDR3 sequence: CSVAQSAGTEAFF.

This chain uses TRBV4-3 with TRBJ2-7. The germline V gene has CDR1 LGHNA and CDR2 YSLEER. The CDR3 extends over 13 amino acids. CDR3 sequence reads: CASSQDPEYEQYF.

V and J are TRBV20-1 and TRBJ2-2; the D call from TCRdb, TRBD1, cannot be confirmed without DNA. Germline V lookup: CDR1 DFQATT, CDR2 SNEGSKA (reference sequence). This CDR3 contains 15 residues. Here the CDR3 reads CSARYGDRNPGELFF.

The V gene is TRBV12-3 or TRBV12-4, the J gene TRBJ2-2; TCRdb lists TRBD1, though no DNA is available to test this call. CDR3 length: 16 amino acids. CDR3 sequence: CASSPWDGGYTGELFF.

The chain carries TRBV20-1 and TRBJ1-5. This CDR3 spans 11 amino acids. Germline CDR1 DFQATT, CDR2 SNEGSKA (reference sequence). Here the CDR3 reads CSAEGGQPQHF.

The rearrangement joins TRBV6-5 to TRBJ1-1. The germline V gene encodes CDR1 MNHEY and CDR2 SVGAGI. The CDR3 totals 16 residues. The CDR3 loop is CASREDWGGGHTEAFF.

The chain employs TRBV28 and TRBJ2-7; TCRdb returns TRBD2, unconfirmable since there is no DNA. CDR1 and CDR2 from the germline V gene are MDHEN and SYDVKM. This CDR3 has 14 residues. CDR3 amino acids: CASSLIAGTYEQYF.

The chain joins TRBV12-3 or TRBV12-4 to TRBJ2-6. This CDR3 spans 18 amino acids. This chain's CDR3 is CASSLSGKGFAGANVLTF.

The V and J genes are TRBV2 and TRBJ2-1; TCRdb returns TRBD2, unconfirmable since there is no DNA. The germline gives CDR1 SNHLY, CDR2 FYNNEI. This CDR3 is 15 amino acids long. The CDR3 protein is CASNSGLAVLNEQFF.

This chain connects TRBV6-6 to TRBJ1-3; checking the TCRdb D call of TRBD1 is not possible without DNA. The CDR3 extends over 14 amino acids. Germline assignment: CDR1 MNHNY and CDR2 SVGAGI (reference sequence). CDR3 sequence: CASSKQGAGNTIYF.

This chain connects TRBV7-2 to TRBJ2-5; TCRdb designates TRBD2, a call that cannot be tested without DNA. The CDR3 spans 15 residues. Looked up from germline, CDR1 is SGHTA and CDR2 is FQGNSA. The CDR3 spells CASSLASGAQETQYF. The complete variable domain, with remaining parts taken from reference TRBV7-2 and TRBJ2-5, reads GAGVSQSPSNKVTEKGKDVELRCDPISGHTALYWYRQSLGQGLEFLIYFQGNSAPDKSGLPSDRFSAERTGGSVSTLTIQRTQQEDSAVYLCASSLASGAQETQYFGPGTRLLVL.

The rearrangement uses TRBV3-1 and TRBJ2-7; TCRdb indicates TRBD2, and absent DNA this call remains unverified. In germline, CDR1 is LGHDT, CDR2 YNNKEL (reference sequence). This CDR3 has 16 amino acids. The CDR3 loop reads CASSPHGGRSSYEQYF.

This sequence joins TRBV27 and TRBJ1-4. This CDR3 spans 15 amino acids. Germline CDR1 is MNHEY and CDR2 is SMNVEV (reference sequence). CDR3 in amino acids: CASSPRRATNEKLFF.

The rearrangement joins TRBV7-2 to TRBJ2-7. The CDR3 is 12 residues long. Per germline, CDR1 SGHTA and CDR2 FQGNSA. CDR3 in amino acids: CASSHGPYEQYF.

This chain joins TRBV11-3 and TRBJ2-1; no DNA is available, so the TRBD2 call from TCRdb remains unchecked. Germline V gives CDR1 SGHNT, CDR2 YENEEA. The CDR3 is 16 amino acids. This CDR3 is CASSLALASGVDEQFF.

V usage is TRBV18 and J usage is TRBJ1-2; TCRdb calls TRBD1, which cannot be checked without DNA. The germline V gene encodes CDR1 KGHSH and CDR2 LQKENI. This CDR3 spans 14 amino acids. The CDR3 region is CASSPSGGDYGYTF.

V gene TRBV29-1 combines with J gene TRBJ2-3. This CDR3 spans 15 amino acids. Germline V CDR1 and CDR2: SQVTM, ANQGSEA. CDR3 protein: CSVDVIHSSTDTQYF.

The chain links TRBV12-3 or TRBV12-4 to TRBJ2-2; TCRdb returns TRBD2, unconfirmable since there is no DNA. This CDR3 has 16 residues. The CDR3 region is CASRQLAGDPTGELFF.

The chain employs TRBV28 and TRBJ2-7; without DNA, the TCRdb call of TRBD2 cannot be checked. Germline lookup yields CDR1 MDHEN and CDR2 SYDVKM. The CDR3 totals 13 residues. The CDR3 protein is CASRGTAPRGQYF.